This is a list of T cell receptor beta chains from one sample in a study of T cells after yellow fever vaccination. From the 5' RACE reads, TCRdb called clonotypes with MiXCR, one entry per CDR3 protein. The sample has more than 350,000 distinct CDR3 sequences; around 10% are singletons. The sequencing used PBMCs, collected on the day of the first yellow fever vaccination. The receptors were sampled from a man aged 18 to 30 who received the YFV17D yellow fever vaccine. Both conserved end residues are part of each CDR3. The order of the fields is clone size, J gene, D gene, V gene, CDR3 protein, CDR3 DNA. D genes are given only for firm matches. Size is omitted from some rows. Given values are once, few, many or a class for expanded clones.

NA | TRBJ2-3 | NA | TRBV20-1 | CSARRGGGDTQYF | TGCAGTGCTAGACGAGGCGGCGGAGATACGCAGTATTTT
NA | TRBJ2-3 | TRBD1 | TRBV19 | CASSMGTGTESYF | TGTGCCAGTAGTATGGGGACCGGGACAGAGTCGTATTTT
few | TRBJ2-1 | NA | TRBV7-6 | CASSADYVVYNEQFF | TGTGCCAGCAGCGCGGACTATGTCGTCTACAATGAGCAGTTCTTC
NA | TRBJ2-5 | NA | TRBV20-1 | CSARQLQGSETQYF | TGCAGTGCTAGACAACTCCAGGGGTCGGAGACCCAGTACTTC
few | TRBJ2-3 | NA | TRBV3-1 | CASSQAPPGSTDTQYF | TGTGCCAGCAGCCAAGCCCCACCGGGGAGCACAGATACGCAGTATTTT
NA | TRBJ1-5 | TRBD1 | TRBV5-1 | CASSPEGAGNQPQHF | TGCGCCAGCAGCCCCGAGGGGGCGGGCAATCAGCCCCAGCATTTT
NA | TRBJ2-2 | NA | TRBV12-3/TRBV12-4 | CASSSSRLGAGTLDTGELFF | TGTGCCAGCAGTTCCTCCCGACTAGGAGCGGGGACACTCGACACCGGGGAGCTGTTTTTT
NA | TRBJ1-5 | TRBD1 | TRBV10-3 | CAISESVPGQGYQPQHF | TGTGCCATCAGTGAGTCGGTCCCGGGACAGGGCTATCAGCCCCAGCATTTT
NA | TRBJ2-1 | TRBD2 | TRBV5-1 | CASSPTMIAGASYNEQFF | TGCGCCAGCAGCCCGACGATGATAGCGGGGGCCTCCTACAATGAGCAGTTCTTC
NA | TRBJ2-5 | TRBD1 | TRBV7-2 | CASSGQGWGRETQYF | TGTGCCAGCAGTGGACAGGGCTGGGGTAGGGAGACCCAGTACTTC
NA | TRBJ2-5 | TRBD2 | TRBV5-5 | CASSLKWGGTQYF | TGTGCCAGCAGCTTGAAGTGGGGGGGGACCCAGTACTTC
NA | TRBJ2-2 | TRBD1 | TRBV28 | CASSNNRGPSGELFF | TGTGCCAGCAGCAACAACAGGGGGCCGTCCGGGGAGCTGTTTTTT
NA | TRBJ2-4 | TRBD1 | TRBV2 | CASSRQGANIQYF | TGTGCCAGCAGTAGACAGGGGGCAAACATTCAGTACTTC
NA | TRBJ2-3 | NA | TRBV12-3/TRBV12-4 | CASSSTFTDTQYF | TGTGCCAGCAGTTCGACGTTCACAGATACGCAGTATTTT
NA | TRBJ2-5 | NA | TRBV10-3 | CAISESILPGAQETQYF | TGTGCCATCAGTGAGTCGATACTTCCAGGGGCCCAAGAGACCCAGTACTTC
once | TRBJ2-3 | NA | TRBV2 | CASADSIPTDTQYF | TGTGCCAGCGCGGACTCAATCCCCACAGATACGCAGTATTTT
few | TRBJ2-5 | NA | TRBV6-6 | CASSVGEETQYF | TGTGCCAGCAGTGTAGGGGAGGAGACCCAGTACTTC
NA | TRBJ1-1 | TRBD1 | TRBV5-5 | CASSPRAGGGRDTEAFF | TGTGCCAGCAGCCCCCGAGCAGGGGGCGGGAGAGACACTGAAGCTTTCTTT
NA | TRBJ2-7 | NA | TRBV19 | CASSTREHEQYF | TGTGCCAGTAGTACCCGGGAGCACGAGCAGTACTTC
NA | TRBJ2-6 | NA | TRBV7-9 | CASRATSGANVLTF | TGTGCCAGCAGGGCAACCTCTGGGGCCAACGTCCTGACTTTC
few | TRBJ1-6 | NA | TRBV5-6 | CASSRVGKGTSSPLHF | TGTGCCAGCAGTCGGGTGGGGAAAGGGACATCTTCACCCCTCCACTTT
few | TRBJ2-5 | TRBD2 | TRBV5-4 | CASSVRGGTETQYF | TGTGCCAGCAGCGTGCGCGGGGGAACGGAGACCCAGTACTTC
few | TRBJ1-2 | NA | TRBV25-1 | CASSVAGARNYGYTF | TGTGCCAGCAGTGTTGCAGGGGCCAGAAACTATGGCTACACCTTC
NA | TRBJ2-5 | NA | TRBV18 | CASSPLTYETGGTQYF | TGTGCCAGCTCACCATTAACGTACGAGACGGGCGGGACCCAGTACTTC
NA | TRBJ2-3 | TRBD2 | TRBV5-1 | CASSPRAGGSTDTRYF | TGCGCCAGCAGCCCGAGAGCGGGGGGAAGCACAGATACGCGGTATTTT
few | TRBJ2-3 | TRBD2 | TRBV7-9 | CASSMGLASSTDTQYF | TGTGCCAGCAGCATGGGACTAGCGAGTTCCACAGATACGCAGTATTTT
NA | TRBJ2-2 | NA | TRBV6-2/TRBV6-3 | CASSYPPGELFF | TGTGCCAGCAGTTACCCCCCCGGGGAGCTGTTTTTT
NA | TRBJ1-2 | NA | TRBV6-2/TRBV6-3 | CASTYMGAGYGYTF | TGTGCCAGCACCTACATGGGGGCTGGCTATGGCTACACCTTC
NA | TRBJ2-2 | NA | TRBV7-6 | CASHAAGQGTGELFF | TGTGCCAGCCACGCAGCGGGTCAAGGGACCGGGGAGCTGTTTTTT
NA | TRBJ2-7 | TRBD1 | TRBV5-5 | CASSFSGQAYEQYF | TGTGCCAGCAGCTTCTCGGGACAGGCCTACGAGCAGTACTTC
NA | TRBJ2-1 | TRBD2 | TRBV7-9 | CASSTSSGRNEQFF | TGTGCCAGCAGTACCTCTAGCGGGAGGAATGAGCAGTTCTTC
few | TRBJ2-4 | NA | TRBV12-5 | CASAPLVRLAKNIQYF | TGTGCTAGTGCCCCCCTCGTTCGTCTAGCCAAAAACATTCAGTACTTC
few | TRBJ2-1 | TRBD2 | TRBV20-1 | CSAQLGLAGGQNEQFF | TGCAGTGCTCAACTGGGACTAGCGGGGGGCCAAAATGAGCAGTTCTTC